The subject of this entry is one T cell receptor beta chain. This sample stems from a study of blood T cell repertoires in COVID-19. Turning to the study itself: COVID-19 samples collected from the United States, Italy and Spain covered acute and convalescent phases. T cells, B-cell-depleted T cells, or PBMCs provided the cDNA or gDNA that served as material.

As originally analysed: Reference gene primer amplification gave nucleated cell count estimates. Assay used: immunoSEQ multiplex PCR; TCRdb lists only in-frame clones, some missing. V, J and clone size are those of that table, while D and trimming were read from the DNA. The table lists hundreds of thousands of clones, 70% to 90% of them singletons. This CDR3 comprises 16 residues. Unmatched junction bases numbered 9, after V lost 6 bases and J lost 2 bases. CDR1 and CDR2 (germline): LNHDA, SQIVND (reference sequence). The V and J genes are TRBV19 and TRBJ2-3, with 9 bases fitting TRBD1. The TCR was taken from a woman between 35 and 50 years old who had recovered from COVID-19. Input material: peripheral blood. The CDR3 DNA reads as TGTGCCAGTAGACACCGGGACAGGGTTTCCACAGATACGCAGTATTTT. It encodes CASRHRDRVSTDTQYF.